The clone carrying this TCR beta chain was seen just once. Its antigen remains unknown. The data stem from a study of shared clonotypes between healthy human individuals. Study-wide results and limits: Sorted-subset sequencing, rarefaction showed, was incomplete despite large depth. Few donors limited the genetic and exposure-history diversity represented. Memory subsets had estimated richness that was generally smaller than that of naive subsets.

Per germline, CDR1 SQVTM and CDR2 ANQGSEA. The CDR3 spans 10 residues. Replicate PCRs from sorted subsets contained roughly 200 ng DNA, which is 29,000 or so T cell genomes. Using immunoSEQ multiplex PCR, the repertoire was profiled, and TCRdb retains in-frame clones only, with some absent. The table shows a few million clones, with over 90% occurring only once. The clonotype originates from a man aged 18 to 30 in good health. Some clones in this sample may be carry-over from other donors' samples. The specimen sequenced was naive CD4+ T cells from PBMCs. Noted subset: CD45RA+ positively selected. The chain carries TRBV29-1 and TRBJ1-2; possibly TRBD1 for D (6 bases). Here the CDR3 reads CRAGVDGYTF. The DNA of the CDR3 is TGCAGAGCAGGGGTAGATGGCTACACCTTC.